The rows below give T cell receptor beta chains drawn from one sample of a study of shared clonotypes between healthy human individuals. The assay was immunoSEQ multiplex PCR, and TCRdb's table has in-frame clones only and misses some. The data contain 2 million to 3 million clones, approximately 92% of them singletons. Sequenced material: naive CD4+ T cells sorted from blood. The origin of the receptors is a man aged 18 to 29 in good health. CDR3s include the opening cysteine and the closing phenylalanine or tryptophan. D genes are given only for firm matches. Expanded clones are given a class, and other clones once, few, many or no size at all.

V	J	size	D	DNA	CDR3
TRBV2	TRBJ1-2	NA	NA	TGTGCCAGCATCCCAGGCGCTTTGGACTATGGCTACACCTTC	CASIPGALDYGYTF
TRBV9	TRBJ1-6	few	NA	TGTGCCAGCAGCGAGCGAGGGGGTAATTCACCCCTCCACTTT	CASSERGGNSPLHF
TRBV7-9	TRBJ2-7	NA	NA	TGTGCCAGCAGCCCCACGGGGATGGCCTACGAGCAGTACTTC	CASSPTGMAYEQYF
TRBV7-2	TRBJ2-1	few	NA	TGTGCCAGCAGCGCCCCCTACAATGAGCAGTTCTTC	CASSAPYNEQFF
TRBV6-6	TRBJ1-2	NA	TRBD1	TGTGCCAGCAGTTACGGACAGGGCAACTATGGCTACACCTTC	CASSYGQGNYGYTF
TRBV6-1	TRBJ2-1	NA	TRBD2	TGTGCCAGCAGTGGCGGACTAGCGGACTCCTACAATGAGCAGTTCTTC	CASSGGLADSYNEQFF
TRBV5-1	TRBJ2-7	NA	TRBD1	TGCGCCAGCAGCTTTGTGACAGGGGCCCGATACGAGCAGTACTTC	CASSFVTGARYEQYF
TRBV6-5	TRBJ1-2	NA	TRBD1	TGTGCCAGCAGTACCGACAGGGGGCCGAGACGCGGCTACACCTTC	CASSTDRGPRRGYTF
TRBV19	TRBJ2-2	NA	NA	TGTGCCAGTACGGACTTGGCGAACACCGGGGAGCTGTTTTTT	CASTDLANTGELFF
TRBV18	TRBJ1-1	NA	NA	TGTGCCAGCTCACCGGGAGGATCGCTCGAAGCTTTCTTT	CASSPGGSLEAFF
TRBV7-7	TRBJ2-3	NA	NA	TGTGCTAGCAGCTCCGGGTCCACAGATACGCAGTATTTT	CASSSGSTDTQYF
TRBV7-2	TRBJ1-1	NA	NA	TGTGCCAGCAGCTTATACGTGAACACTGAAGCTTTCTTT	CASSLYVNTEAFF
TRBV7-9	TRBJ2-3	once	TRBD1	TGTGCCAGCAGCTTAGGGGACAGGGTAACCGATACGCAGTATTTT	CASSLGDRVTDTQYF
TRBV19	TRBJ2-4	NA	NA	TGTGCCAGTAGGAGTCAGGGGTTTTGGGGAAACATTCAGTACTTC	CASRSQGFWGNIQYF
TRBV4-1	TRBJ1-4	NA	TRBD1	TGCGCCAGCAGCGTGGGGACAGGGTATGAAAAACTGTTTTTT	CASSVGTGYEKLFF
TRBV9	TRBJ1-6	once	NA	TGTGCCAGCAGCCTAGCGGGGTCACCCCTCCACTTT	CASSLAGSPLHF
TRBV7-9	TRBJ2-7	NA	TRBD2	TGTGCCAGCAGCGCTACACTAGCGTCTGTCGAGCAGTACTTC	CASSATLASVEQYF
TRBV29-1	TRBJ1-2	NA	NA	TGCAGCGTTGTATCAGAGAACTATGGCTACACCTTC	CSVVSENYGYTF
TRBV5-1	TRBJ2-1	NA	NA	TGCGCCAGCAGCTTGACAGGCTCCTACAATGAGCAGTTCTTC	CASSLTGSYNEQFF
TRBV6-5	TRBJ2-4	NA	NA	TGTGCCAGCAGTTCCCCTTCAGGAGGGAGCAAAAACATTCAGTACTTC	CASSSPSGGSKNIQYF
TRBV29-1	TRBJ1-1	NA	NA	TGCAGCGTTGGGCTTTATCAGGGCGCTGAAGCTTTCTTT	CSVGLYQGAEAFF
TRBV2	TRBJ1-5	NA	NA	TGTGCCAGCAGTGAAACGAGTAGAAATCAGCCCCAGCATTTT	CASSETSRNQPQHF
TRBV7-2	TRBJ2-7	NA	NA	TGTGCCAGCAGCGCGGCAAGGACAGAGTACGAGCAGTACTTC	CASSAARTEYEQYF
TRBV5-4	TRBJ2-3	NA	NA	TGTGCCAGCAGCTTGGTTGTCAGCCCTAGCACAGATACGCAGTATTTT	CASSLVVSPSTDTQYF
TRBV7-6	TRBJ2-5	NA	NA	TGTGCCAGCAGCTTCCTAAGGGGGATCCAAGAGACCCAGTACTTC	CASSFLRGIQETQYF